What follows are 24 T cell receptor beta chains derived from one specimen sequenced in a study of blood T cells in healthy people across ages. Primers used in a second PCR of about 6 to 11 cycles were a sample-barcoded 5' primer and a J-beta primer mix. TCRdb redid the calling of the 5' RACE reads with MiXCR, one entry per CDR3 protein. The sample holds 800,000 to 950,000 distinct CDR3 sequences, 25% to 35% seen once. The same sample was also studied in work on T cells of mothers and their children.

Source material: blood. These receptors were taken from a woman aged 40 to 55 in good health.

In this sample, this clonotype turned up a few times. This chain joins TRBV20-1 and TRBJ1-2; D call uncertain. The CDR3 runs 13 residues. Germline CDR1 and CDR2: DFQATT and SNEGSKA (reference sequence). Trimming stripped 6 bases from V and 4 bases from J, with 15 bases between. The CDR3 loop is CSAGEGSRYGYTF. The CDR3 bases are TGCAGTGCCGGGGAAGGTAGTCGCTATGGCTACACCTTC.

CDR3 loop: CASSLDSPETGGYTF. The DNA for the CDR3 is TGCGCCAGCAGCTTGGATTCCCCGGAGACAGGAGGCTACACCTTC. The rearrangement joins TRBV5-1 to TRBJ1-2; tentatively, D is TRBD1 (6 bases). Trimming shortened V by 0 bases and J by 8 bases, and 17 bases separated the two germline ends. The CDR3 is 15 amino acids. Germline CDR1 reads SGHRS; CDR2 reads YFSETQ. Drawing the rest from reference TRBV5-1 and TRBJ1-2, the complete variable domain is KAGVTQTPRYLIKTRGQQVTLSCSPISGHRSVSWYQQTPGQGLQFLFEYFSETQRNKGNFPGRFSGRQFSNSRSEMNVSTLELGDSALYLCASSLDSPETGGYTFGSGTRLTVV.

This clonotype has at least ten counts. The chain couples TRBV6-6 to TRBJ2-6; D not certain. Germline lookup yields CDR1 MNHNY and CDR2 SVGAGI (reference sequence). Trimming cost V 3 bases and J 0 bases, with 3 bases left between them. CDR3 length: 14 residues. This CDR3 is CASSYGSGANVLTF. The CDR3 nucleotides are TGTGCCAGCAGTTATGGCTCTGGGGCCAACGTCCTGACTTTC.

Regarding this clonotype: A read error may explain this, as a much larger clone is one base away. The chain recombines TRBV4-3 with TRBJ1-2, with D possibly matching TRBD1 (5 bases). The CDR3 has 15 amino acids. Germline CDR1 reads LGHNA; CDR2 reads YSLEER. The CDR3 sequence: CANSPTGGLRYGYTF. CDR3 DNA: TGCGCCAACAGCCCTACAGGTGGGCTACGCTATGGCTACACCTTC.

The chain couples TRBV4-1 to TRBJ2-7; perhaps TRBD2 as D (7 bases). The CDR3 runs to 14 residues. With 0 bases removed from V and 6 bases from J, the gap between germline ends came to 12 bases. Germline loops: CDR1 MGHRA, CDR2 YSYEKL. CDR3 nucleotides: TGCGCCAGCAGCCAAGACCGGGGGGCCTGCGAGCAGTACTTC. This gives the protein CASSQDRGACEQYF.

The chain recombines TRBV5-8 with TRBJ2-3; a possible D gene is TRBD2 (5 bases). Deletions cut 1 base from V and 3 bases from J, with 12 bases between. Germline CDR1 reads SGHTS; CDR2 reads YDEGEE. The CDR3 is 15 amino acids. CDR3 protein: CASSLWESWTDTQYF. In DNA, the CDR3 is TGTGCCAGCAGCTTGTGGGAGAGCTGGACAGATACGCAGTATTTT.

About this clonotype itself: A much larger clone sits a single nucleotide away, making a read error possible. The chain recombines TRBV12-3 or TRBV12-4 with TRBJ2-1; tentatively, D is TRBD1 or TRBD2 (5 bases each). The better agreement between TRBJ2-7 and the DNA end casts doubt on the J call. The CDR3 runs 13 residues. CDR3: CANGKGRYNEQYF. CDR3 DNA: TGTGCCAACGGGAAGGGGAGATACAATGAGCAGTACTTC.

This clonotype was counted only a few times. The chain employs TRBV6-2 or TRBV6-3 and TRBJ1-5; D is uncertain. This CDR3 spans 15 amino acids. The V gene's germline CDR1 is MNHEY and CDR2 SVGEGT. Trimming took off 5 bases at V and 0 bases at J, with 11 bases between the two ends. This CDR3 reads CASSTLGISNQPQHF. The DNA of the CDR3 is TGTGCCAGCAGTACCTTAGGGATTAGCAATCAGCCCCAGCATTTT.

For this clonotype: A much more abundant neighbour one base away suggests this may be a read error. The genes are TRBV7-4 and TRBJ2-5; weak D call: TRBD1 (6 bases). The CDR3 spans 15 residues. Germline CDR1 is SGHVT and CDR2 is SQSDAQ. CDR3 DNA sequence: TGTGTCAGCAGCTCCGGGACAAGGGACGGAGAGACCCAGTACTTC. Encoded protein: CVSSSGTRDGETQYF.

The V call is TRBV12-3 or TRBV12-4, the J call TRBJ1-1, with 7 bases matching TRBD1. There are 14 residues in the CDR3. V lost 5 bases to trimming and J lost 2 bases; unmatched junction nucleotides: 5. The CDR3 loop is CASSIRQGNTEAFF. In DNA form, the CDR3 reads TGTGCCAGCAGTATAAGACAGGGAAACACTGAAGCTTTCTTT.

The chain uses TRBV13 and TRBJ2-7; 11 bases are shared with TRBD2. This CDR3 is built from 19 residues. Germline V gives CDR1 PRHDT, CDR2 FYEKMQ (reference sequence). With V trimmed by 5 bases and J by 3 bases, 18 bases remained unmatched. CDR3: CASSPQRASGGPSYYEQYF. The CDR3 DNA is TGTGCCAGCAGCCCCCAGAGGGCTAGCGGGGGGCCTTCATACTACGAGCAGTACTTC.

This clonotype was recorded a few times. The rearrangement uses TRBV2 and TRBJ2-5, with 8 bases identical to TRBD2. Germline assignment: CDR1 SNHLY and CDR2 FYNNEI. Trimming at V came to 2 bases and at J to 6 bases, leaving 8 bases not matched to a gene. There are 15 residues in the CDR3. The CDR3 region has the DNA TGTGCCAGCAGTGAATCTCGGGGGGGCTTCCAGACCCAGTACTTC. It encodes CASSESRGGFQTQYF.

The table lists this clonotype with a few counts. CDR3 in amino acids: CASSLSGTVYGYTF. The DNA for the CDR3 is TGTGCCAGCAGTTTAAGTGGGACGGTCTATGGCTACACCTTC. The chain has TRBV27 and TRBJ1-2; tentative D call: TRBD1 (5 bases). The CDR3 spans 14 residues. The V end was cut by 2 bases, the J end by 4 bases, with 11 bases between. In germline, CDR1 is MNHEY, CDR2 SMNVEV (reference sequence).

Only a few counts were recorded for this clonotype. The chain couples TRBV6-5 to TRBJ1-4; a possible D gene is TRBD1 (6 bases). The CDR3 sequence is 13 residues long. V lost 6 bases, J lost 8 bases, and 13 bases lay in between. Germline loops: CDR1 MNHEY, CDR2 SVGAGI. CDR3 DNA sequence: TGTGCCAGCAGGAGGGGGAGTGACGAAAAACTGTTTTTT. Translating gives CASRRGSDEKLFF.

This clonotype has a count of ten or more. DNA for the CDR3: TGTGCCAGCAGCCCCCAGGGGCACAGGACCTACGAGCAGTACTTC. It translates to CASSPQGHRTYEQYF. The rearrangement links TRBV6-5 to TRBJ2-7, with a tentative D call TRBD1 (6 bases). Between the trimmed V and J ends, which lost 6 bases and 2 bases, there was a span of 17 bases. CDR1 is MNHEY and CDR2 is SVGAGI in the germline V gene. The CDR3 sequence is 15 residues long.

This clonotype was counted many times. This sequence joins TRBV7-9 and TRBJ2-3; the D gene is possibly TRBD1 (5 bases). Per germline, CDR1 SEHNR and CDR2 FQNEAQ (reference sequence). Trimming cost V 4 bases and J 5 bases, with 10 bases left between them. This CDR3 is 13 amino acids long. Here the CDR3 reads CASSSFTGDTQYF. The CDR3, as DNA: TGTGCCAGCAGCTCTTTTACAGGAGATACGCAGTATTTT.

This clonotype was counted only a few times. The chain links TRBV15 to TRBJ1-1; TRBD1 matches at 9 bases. The J segment lost 4 bases and the V segment lost 4 bases, leaving 13 bases of the junction unmatched. CDR1 LNHNV and CDR2 YYDKDF come from the germline V gene (reference sequence). This CDR3 has 17 residues. This chain's CDR3 is CATSTSLGTGISTEAFF. DNA of the CDR3: TGTGCCACCAGCACCAGCCTCGGGACAGGGATAAGCACTGAAGCTTTCTTT. The variable domain in full, completed from reference TRBV15 and TRBJ1-1, reads DAMVIQNPRYQVTQFGKPVTLSCSQTLNHNVMYWYQQKSSQAPKLLFHYYDKDFNNEADTPDNFQSRRPNTSFCFLDIRSPGLGDTAMYLCATSTSLGTGISTEAFFGQGTRLTVV.

The chain joins TRBV28 to TRBJ2-3; possible D gene TRBD1, 8 bases. V lost 3 bases and J 4 bases, leaving 20 bases between the germline ends. This CDR3 has 17 amino acids. Germline V CDR1 and CDR2: MDHEN, SYDVKM. The CDR3 coding sequence is TGTGCCAGCAGTTTCTGGACAGGGACTAAAGTAGCAGATACGCAGTATTTT. As protein: CASSFWTGTKVADTQYF.

V usage is TRBV4-2 and J usage is TRBJ2-3; D is unclear. Between the trimmed V and J ends, which lost 6 bases and 1 base, there was a span of 23 bases. The germline gives CDR1 LGHNA, CDR2 YNFKEQ. The length of the CDR3 is 18 residues. The CDR3 spells CASSKLSRGTPGTDTQYF. CDR3 nucleotide sequence: TGTGCCAGCAGTAAACTCAGTCGCGGCACCCCAGGCACAGATACGCAGTATTTT.

This clonotype was observed a handful of times. Here the CDR3 reads CASSFTGTGLEEQYF. CDR3 sequence (DNA): TGCGCCAGCAGCTTCACCGGGACAGGGTTGGAGGAGCAGTACTTC. V is TRBV5-1 and J is TRBJ2-5; 9 bases map to TRBD1. Germline CDR1 and CDR2: SGHRS and YFSETQ. The CDR3 sequence is 15 residues long. V lost 2 bases and J lost 11; bases outside the gene matches: 13.

This clonotype has at least ten counts. The V and J genes are TRBV2 and TRBJ1-2, with D perhaps TRBD1 (6 bases). The length of the CDR3 is 13 residues. Trimming pared 6 bases from V and 8 bases from J, leaving 16 bases between. Germline V gene sequence: CDR1 SNHLY, CDR2 FYNNEI. The CDR3 loop reads CASRRQGLDGYTF. The CDR3 DNA is TGTGCCAGCAGGAGGCAGGGGTTGGACGGCTACACCTTC.

This clonotype occurred a few times. This sequence joins TRBV2 and TRBJ1-1; 8 bases align to TRBD1. The V and J ends lost 5 bases and 1 base, in that order; junction bases with no gene match: 12. Germline V gives CDR1 SNHLY, CDR2 FYNNEI. The CDR3 totals 17 residues. DNA for the CDR3: TGTGCCAGCAGTCGTCCCAGGGGGCAGGTAGAGAACACTGAAGCTTTCTTT. This gives the protein CASSRPRGQVENTEAFF.

In its sample, this clonotype was seen a few times. The rearrangement links TRBV7-9 to TRBJ2-7; no firm D call. Trimming removed 5 bases from V and 4 bases from J, with 9 bases in between. CDR1 is SEHNR, CDR2 FQNEAQ, per germline (reference sequence). The CDR3 is 12 residues long. CDR3 region: CASSEDPYEQYF. CDR3 bases: TGTGCCAGCAGCGAGGACCCTTACGAGCAGTACTTC.

The chain links TRBV4-2 to TRBJ2-1, with TRBD2 matching 12 bases. From germline, CDR1 is LGHNA and CDR2 YNFKEQ. This CDR3 is 18 amino acids long. Losses at the gene ends were 1 base for V and 2 bases for J; bases not matched to a gene: 6. The CDR3: CASSQGASGRGPYNEQFF. In DNA form, the CDR3 reads TGTGCCAGCAGCCAAGGTGCTAGCGGGAGGGGCCCCTACAATGAGCAGTTCTTC.